This T cell receptor beta chain was found in a study of T cell responses to AZD1222 COVID-19 vaccine. Sequenced by immunoSEQ multiplex PCR; TCRdb stores in-frame clones only, minus some. Counted here are some 99,000 clones, about 88% occurring once; the ten biggest clones make up roughly a sixth. This CDR3 has 15 amino acids. Trimming cost V 7 bases and J 5 bases, with 21 bases left between them. CDR1 and CDR2 (germline): MNHEY, SVGAGI. The sample was peripheral blood, taken on day 0 of AZD1222 vaccination. This clonotype originated in an adult in good health. The genes are TRBV6-5 and TRBJ2-7; either TRBD1 or TRBD2 may supply D (6 bases each). The CDR3 DNA reads TGTGCCAGCACACAGTCCTTCGGGGGCGTTGACGAGCAGTACTTC. Translated, it gives CASTQSFGGVDEQYF.